This T cell receptor (beta chain) is drawn from a study of post-analysis software for immune sequencing data. There are a few counts of this clonotype. Its matching antigen is unknown. Every TCR beta cDNA library bore unique molecular identifiers. Each CDR3 protein is one row after TCRdb ran MiXCR on the PCR reads. The profile shows 750,000 to 950,000 distinct CDR3 sequences, roughly 50% of them singletons. CDR3 length equals 15 residues. Germline CDR1 is MRHNA and CDR2 is SNTAGT. With V trimmed by 3 bases and J by 8 bases, 11 bases remained unmatched. Study conclusions and caveats: With TRBV5-6, TRBV5-1 and TRBV20-1 included, about 5 TRBV segments were more frequent in patients than in controls.

The receptor was derived from a girl between 10 and 17 years old with multiple sclerosis. This chain links TRBV6-4 with TRBJ1-2; 8 bases map to TRBD1. The sample comprised blood. This CDR3 is CASSDETGGRNGYTF. DNA of the CDR3: TGTGCCAGCAGTGATGAAACAGGGGGTAGGAACGGCTACACCTTC.